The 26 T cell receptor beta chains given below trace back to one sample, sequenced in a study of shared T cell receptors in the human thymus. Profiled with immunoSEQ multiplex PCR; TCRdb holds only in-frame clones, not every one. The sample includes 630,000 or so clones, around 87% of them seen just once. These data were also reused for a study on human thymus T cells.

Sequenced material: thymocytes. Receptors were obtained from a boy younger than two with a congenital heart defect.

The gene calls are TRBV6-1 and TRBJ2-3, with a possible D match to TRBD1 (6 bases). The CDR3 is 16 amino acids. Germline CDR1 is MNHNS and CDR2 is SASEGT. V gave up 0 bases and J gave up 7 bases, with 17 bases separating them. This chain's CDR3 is CASSEAGVGARNTQYF. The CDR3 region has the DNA TGTGCCAGCAGTGAAGCGGGTGTGGGGGCGAGAAATACGCAGTATTTT.

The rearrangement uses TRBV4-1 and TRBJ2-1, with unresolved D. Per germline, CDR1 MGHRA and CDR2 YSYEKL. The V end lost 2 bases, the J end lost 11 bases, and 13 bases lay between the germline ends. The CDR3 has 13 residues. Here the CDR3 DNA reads TGCGCCAGCAGCCAACCCACACAGAACAAGCAGTTCTTC. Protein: CASSQPTQNKQFF.

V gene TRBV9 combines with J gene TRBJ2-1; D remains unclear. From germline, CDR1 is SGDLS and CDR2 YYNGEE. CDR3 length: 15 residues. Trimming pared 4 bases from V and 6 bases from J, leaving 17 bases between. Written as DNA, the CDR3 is TGTGCCAGCAGCATTCGCAGTGGTGAGGTCAATGAGCAGTTCTTC. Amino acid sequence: CASSIRSGEVNEQFF.

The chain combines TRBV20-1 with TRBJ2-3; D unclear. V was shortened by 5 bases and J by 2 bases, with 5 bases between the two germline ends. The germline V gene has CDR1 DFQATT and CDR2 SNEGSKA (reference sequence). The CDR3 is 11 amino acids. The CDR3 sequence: CSAPHTDTQYF. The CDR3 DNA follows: TGCAGTGCTCCACACACAGATACGCAGTATTTT.

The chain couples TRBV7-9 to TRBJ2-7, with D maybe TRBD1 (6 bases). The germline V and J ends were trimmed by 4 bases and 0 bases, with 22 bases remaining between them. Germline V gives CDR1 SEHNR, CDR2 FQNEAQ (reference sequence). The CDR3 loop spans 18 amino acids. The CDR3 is CASSYGGVGQTRSYEQYF. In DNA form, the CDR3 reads TGTGCCAGCAGCTATGGCGGTGTTGGACAGACGCGCTCCTACGAGCAGTACTTC.

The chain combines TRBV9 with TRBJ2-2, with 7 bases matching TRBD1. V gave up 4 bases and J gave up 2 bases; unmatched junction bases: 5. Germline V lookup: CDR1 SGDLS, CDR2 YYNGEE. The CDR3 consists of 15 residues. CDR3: CASSPGTANTGELFF. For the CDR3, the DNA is TGTGCCAGCAGCCCCGGGACAGCAAACACCGGGGAGCTGTTTTTT.

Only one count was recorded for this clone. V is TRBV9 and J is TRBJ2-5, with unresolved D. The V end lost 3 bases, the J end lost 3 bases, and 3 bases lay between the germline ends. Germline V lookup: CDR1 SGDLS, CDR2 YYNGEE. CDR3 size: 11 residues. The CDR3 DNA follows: TGTGCCAGCAGCGCCGAAGAGACCCAGTACTTC. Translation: CASSAEETQYF.

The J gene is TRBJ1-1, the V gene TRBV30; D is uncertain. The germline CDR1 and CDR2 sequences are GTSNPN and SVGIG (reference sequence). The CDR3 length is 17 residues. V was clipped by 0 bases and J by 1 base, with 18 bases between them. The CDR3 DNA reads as TGTGCCTGGAGTGTACCTCGATGGGAGTCCGAGAACACTGAAGCTTTCTTT. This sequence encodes CAWSVPRWESENTEAFF.

CDR3 in amino acids: CASSEGRGSNYGYTF. In DNA form, the CDR3 reads TGTGCCAGCAGTGAGGGCAGGGGTTCCAACTATGGCTACACCTTC. The J gene is TRBJ1-2, the V gene TRBV6-1; tentatively, D is TRBD1 (6 bases). V was clipped by 3 bases and J by 2 bases, with 13 bases between them. The germline V gene encodes CDR1 MNHNS and CDR2 SASEGT. CDR3 length: 15 residues.

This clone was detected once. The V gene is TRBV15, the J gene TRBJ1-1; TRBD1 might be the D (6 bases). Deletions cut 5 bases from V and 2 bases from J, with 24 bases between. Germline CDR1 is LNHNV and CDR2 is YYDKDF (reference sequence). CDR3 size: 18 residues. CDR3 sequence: CATSWGLGGEGHNTEAFF. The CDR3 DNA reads TGTGCCACCAGCTGGGGCTTGGGTGGAGAGGGACACAACACTGAAGCTTTCTTT.

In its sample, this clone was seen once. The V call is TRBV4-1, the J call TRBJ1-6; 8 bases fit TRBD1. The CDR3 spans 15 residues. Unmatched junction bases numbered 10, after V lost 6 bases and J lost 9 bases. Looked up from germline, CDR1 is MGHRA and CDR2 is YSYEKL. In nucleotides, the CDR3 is TGCGCCAGCAGACTCGGACAGGGAGGAATTTCACCCCTCCACTTT. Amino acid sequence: CASRLGQGGISPLHF.

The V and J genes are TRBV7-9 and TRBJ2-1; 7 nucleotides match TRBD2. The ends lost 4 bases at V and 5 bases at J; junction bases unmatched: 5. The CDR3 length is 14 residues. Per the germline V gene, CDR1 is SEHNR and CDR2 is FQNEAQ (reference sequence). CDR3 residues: CASSSLLAHNEQFF. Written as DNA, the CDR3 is TGTGCCAGCAGCTCCTTACTAGCGCACAATGAGCAGTTCTTC.

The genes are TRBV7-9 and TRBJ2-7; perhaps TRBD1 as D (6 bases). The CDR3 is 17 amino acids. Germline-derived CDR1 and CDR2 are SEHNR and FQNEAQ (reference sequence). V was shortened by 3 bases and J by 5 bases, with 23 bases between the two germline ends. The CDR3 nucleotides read TGTGCCAGCAGCTTGACCCAGGGGCCCCCCGGAGAGGACGAGCAGTACTTC. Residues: CASSLTQGPPGEDEQYF.

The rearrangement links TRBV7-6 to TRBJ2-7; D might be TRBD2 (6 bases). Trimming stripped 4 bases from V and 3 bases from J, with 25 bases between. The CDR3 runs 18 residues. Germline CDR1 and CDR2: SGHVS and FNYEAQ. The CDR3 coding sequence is TGTGCCAGCAGCTCAGAGGGCGGGAAGTCTTCTTTAAGCTACGAGCAGTACTTC. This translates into CASSSEGGKSSLSYEQYF.

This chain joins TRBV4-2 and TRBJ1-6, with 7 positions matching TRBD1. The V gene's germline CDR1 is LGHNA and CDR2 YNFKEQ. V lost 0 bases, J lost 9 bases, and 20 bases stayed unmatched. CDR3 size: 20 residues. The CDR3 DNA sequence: TGTGCCAGCAGCCAAGAACCGGACAGGACGAGACACCAGTACAGTTCACCCCTCCACTTT. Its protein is CASSQEPDRTRHQYSSPLHF.

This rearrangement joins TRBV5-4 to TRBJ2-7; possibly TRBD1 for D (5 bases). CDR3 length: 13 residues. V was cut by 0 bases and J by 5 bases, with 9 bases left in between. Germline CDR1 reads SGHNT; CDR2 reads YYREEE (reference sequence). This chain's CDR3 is CASSLVSGHEQYF. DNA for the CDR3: TGTGCCAGCAGCTTGGTGTCAGGGCACGAGCAGTACTTC.

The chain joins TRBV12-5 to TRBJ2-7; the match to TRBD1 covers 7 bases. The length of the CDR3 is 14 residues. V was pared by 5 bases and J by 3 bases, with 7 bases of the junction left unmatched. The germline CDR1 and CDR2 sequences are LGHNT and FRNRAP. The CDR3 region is CASGVTGCGYEQYF. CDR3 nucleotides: TGTGCTAGTGGTGTGACAGGGTGCGGCTACGAGCAGTACTTC.

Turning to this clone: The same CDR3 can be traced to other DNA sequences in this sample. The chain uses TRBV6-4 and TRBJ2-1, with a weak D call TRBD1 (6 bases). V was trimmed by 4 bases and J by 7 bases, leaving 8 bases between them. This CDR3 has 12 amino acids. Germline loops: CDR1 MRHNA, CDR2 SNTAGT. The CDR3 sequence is CASSGGGNEQFF. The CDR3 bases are TGTGCCAGCAGTGGAGGGGGAAATGAGCAGTTCTTC.

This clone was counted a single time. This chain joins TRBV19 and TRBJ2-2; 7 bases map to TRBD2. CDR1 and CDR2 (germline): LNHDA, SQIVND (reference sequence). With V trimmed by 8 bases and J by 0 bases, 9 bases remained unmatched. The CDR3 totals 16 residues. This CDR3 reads CASGPWEGSNTGELFF. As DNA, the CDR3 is TGTGCCAGTGGCCCTTGGGAGGGCTCGAACACCGGGGAGCTGTTTTTT.

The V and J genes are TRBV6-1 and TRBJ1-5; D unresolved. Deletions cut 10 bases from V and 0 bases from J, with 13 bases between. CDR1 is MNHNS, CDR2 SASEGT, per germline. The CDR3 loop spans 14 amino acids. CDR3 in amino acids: CATDGGYSNQPQHF. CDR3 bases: TGTGCCACCGACGGCGGATATAGCAATCAGCCCCAGCATTTT.

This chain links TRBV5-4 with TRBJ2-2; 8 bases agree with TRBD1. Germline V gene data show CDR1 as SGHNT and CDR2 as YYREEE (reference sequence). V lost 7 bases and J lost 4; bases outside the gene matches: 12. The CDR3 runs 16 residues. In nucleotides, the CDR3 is TGTGCCAGCGGATACGTTAAGACAGGGGCCACCGGGGAGCTGTTTTTT. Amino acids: CASGYVKTGATGELFF. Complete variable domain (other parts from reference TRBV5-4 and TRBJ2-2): ETGVTQSPTHLIKTRGQQVTLRCSSQSGHNTVSWYQQALGQGPQFIFQYYREEENGRGNFPPRFSGLQFPNYSSELNVNALELDDSALYLCASGYVKTGATGELFFGEGSRLTVL.

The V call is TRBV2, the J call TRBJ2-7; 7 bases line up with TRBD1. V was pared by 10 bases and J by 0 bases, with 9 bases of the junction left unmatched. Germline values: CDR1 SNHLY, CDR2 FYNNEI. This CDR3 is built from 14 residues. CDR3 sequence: CATPDRTSSYEQYF. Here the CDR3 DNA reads TGTGCCACCCCGGACAGGACAAGCTCCTACGAGCAGTACTTC.

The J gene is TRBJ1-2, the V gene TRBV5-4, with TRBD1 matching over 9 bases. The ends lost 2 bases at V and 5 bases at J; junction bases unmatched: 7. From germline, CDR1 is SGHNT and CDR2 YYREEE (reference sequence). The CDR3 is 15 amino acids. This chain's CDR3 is CASSFISGTGYGYTF. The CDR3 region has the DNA TGTGCCAGCAGCTTTATCTCAGGGACAGGGTATGGCTACACCTTC.

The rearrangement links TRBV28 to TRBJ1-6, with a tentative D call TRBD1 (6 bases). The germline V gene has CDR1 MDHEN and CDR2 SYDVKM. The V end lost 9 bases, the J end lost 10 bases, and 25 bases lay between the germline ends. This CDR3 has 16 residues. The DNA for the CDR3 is TGTGCCAGTACCTGCCCCCAGGGGCCCGTCCGATCACCCCTCCACTTT. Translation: CASTCPQGPVRSPLHF.

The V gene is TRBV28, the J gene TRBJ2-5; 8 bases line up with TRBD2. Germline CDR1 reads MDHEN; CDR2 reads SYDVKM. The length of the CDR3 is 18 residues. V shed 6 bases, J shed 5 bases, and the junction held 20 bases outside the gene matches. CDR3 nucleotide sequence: TGTGCCAGCAGCCCCCTTATGTCCCGGACTAGCCCCCAGGAGACCCAGTACTTC. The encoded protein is CASSPLMSRTSPQETQYF.

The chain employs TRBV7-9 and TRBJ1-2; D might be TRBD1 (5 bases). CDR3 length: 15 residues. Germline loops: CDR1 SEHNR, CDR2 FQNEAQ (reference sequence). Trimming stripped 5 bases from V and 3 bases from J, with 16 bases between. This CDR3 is CASSPAPAGHYGYTF. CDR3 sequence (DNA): TGTGCCAGCAGCCCGGCCCCCGCAGGGCACTATGGCTACACCTTC.